Below are 23 T cell receptor beta chains sequenced from a single sample in a study of identical twins. MiXCR, applied by TCRdb to the 5' RACE reads, yields one record per CDR3 protein. Seen here are 650,000 to 800,000 distinct CDR3 sequences, more than 6.5% observed once, and the top ten hold roughly 0.97%. A further study also used this sample, focusing on yellow fever vaccine responses in identical twins.

The sequenced sample consisted of PBMCs. These receptor sequences come from a young woman in good health.

The chain carries TRBV29-1 and TRBJ2-6, with D hard to call. With 0 bases removed from V and 0 bases from J, the gap between germline ends came to 9 bases. Germline-derived CDR1 and CDR2 are SQVTM and ANQGSEA. CDR3 length: 16 residues. The CDR3 region is CSVEDPTDSGANVLTF. The CDR3, as DNA: TGCAGCGTTGAAGACCCAACAGACTCTGGGGCCAACGTCCTGACTTTC.

This clonotype was picked up a small number of times. The chain combines TRBV19 with TRBJ2-7, with D perhaps TRBD1 or TRBD2 (6 bases each). Germline V CDR1 and CDR2: LNHDA, SQIVND (reference sequence). The CDR3 extends over 14 amino acids. V lost 9 bases and J 2 bases, leaving 17 bases between the germline ends. The CDR3 region is CASSPGGGPYEQYF. In DNA form, the CDR3 reads TGTGCCAGCTCACCCGGAGGGGGGCCCTACGAGCAGTACTTC.

The chain has TRBV4-2 and TRBJ2-7; 7 bases fit TRBD2. CDR3 length equals 17 residues. Germline V gives CDR1 LGHNA, CDR2 YNFKEQ. The ends lost 4 bases at V and 2 bases at J; junction bases unmatched: 14. CDR3 region: CASSPNKGASGPYEQYF. CDR3 nucleotides: TGTGCCAGCAGCCCCAACAAAGGGGCTAGCGGACCCTACGAGCAGTACTTC.

This clonotype has more than one count but fewer than ten. The J gene is TRBJ2-5, the V gene TRBV9, with 10 bases that match TRBD1. CDR1 is SGDLS and CDR2 is YYNGEE in the germline V gene. This CDR3 contains 16 residues. The J segment lost 5 bases and the V segment lost 4 bases, leaving 11 bases of the junction unmatched. This CDR3 is CASSPPGQGFGETQYF. CDR3 coding DNA: TGTGCCAGCAGCCCCCCGGGACAGGGGTTCGGGGAGACCCAGTACTTC.

This CDR3 is CAISLGSGGPPPYTDTQYF. As DNA, the CDR3 is TGTGCCATCAGTTTAGGTAGCGGGGGGCCCCCCCCTTACACAGATACGCAGTATTTT. This chain joins TRBV26 and TRBJ2-3; TRBD2, the table's D call, lacks a check against the DNA. TRBV26 represents a pseudogene. The CDR3 length is 19 residues.

This clonotype was recorded many times. The rearrangement links TRBV12-3 or TRBV12-4 to TRBJ2-4; TRBD1 matches at 9 bases. J was trimmed by 8 bases and V by 5 bases; bases with no gene match: 13. The CDR3 is 16 amino acids. Written as DNA, the CDR3 is TGTGCCAGCAGTAACCCCGGGACAGGGCGCCCCTACATTCAGTACTTC. It encodes CASSNPGTGRPYIQYF.

The rearrangement joins TRBV6-1 to TRBJ2-7, with TRBD1 matching over 9 bases. The V gene end was trimmed by 4 bases and the J gene end by 7 bases; junction bases not matched to a gene: 14. CDR1 and CDR2 from the germline V gene are MNHNS and SASEGT. This CDR3 is built from 16 residues. Written as DNA, the CDR3 is TGTGCCAGCAGTGGGCTCCGGGGGACAGGGCCCTCTGAGCAGTACTTC. Translating it yields CASSGLRGTGPSEQYF.

The chain couples TRBV24-1 to TRBJ2-1; 11 bases line up with TRBD1. Germline-derived CDR1 and CDR2 are KGHDR and SFDVKD. CDR3 length equals 18 residues. The trim removed 4 bases at V and 3 bases at J, leaving 10 bases unmatched. CDR3 in amino acids: CATSDPKDRGLFYNEQFF. Written as DNA, the CDR3 is TGTGCCACCAGTGACCCCAAGGACAGGGGGCTTTTCTACAATGAGCAGTTCTTC.

The V call is TRBV7-8, the J call TRBJ2-5; a weak D match, TRBD2 (6 bases). From germline, CDR1 is SGHVS and CDR2 FQNEAQ. V shed 3 bases and J shed 2 bases, with 10 bases lying between them. This CDR3 has 14 amino acids. DNA for the CDR3: TGTGCCAGCAGCTTTGATGGGGGGCAAGAGACCCAGTACTTC. Amino acid sequence: CASSFDGGQETQYF. Filled out from reference TRBV7-8 and TRBJ2-5, the complete variable domain reads GAGVSQSPRYKVAKRGQDVALRCDPISGHVSLFWYQQALGQGPEFLTYFQNEAQLDKSGLPSDRFFAERPEGSVSTLKIQRTQQEDSAVYLCASSFDGGQETQYFGPGTRLLVL.

This chain joins TRBV29-1 and TRBJ2-7; perhaps TRBD2 as D (6 bases). Germline CDR1 SQVTM, CDR2 ANQGSEA. The CDR3 spans 13 residues. The ends were cut back, 7 bases at V and 0 bases at J, with 13 bases in the middle. The CDR3 DNA follows: TGCAGCGCCGACGGGGGAGACTCCTACGAGCAGTACTTC. Its protein is CSADGGDSYEQYF.

This clonotype was observed a handful of times. The rearrangement uses TRBV3-1 and TRBJ1-2; tentative D call: TRBD1 (6 bases). The germline V gene encodes CDR1 LGHDT and CDR2 YNNKEL (reference sequence). There are 16 residues in the CDR3. Trimming left V 2 bases short and J 3 bases short, with 16 bases between. CDR3: CASSQTGQTLYYGYTF. The CDR3 region has the DNA TGTGCCAGCAGCCAAACAGGACAGACTTTATACTATGGCTACACCTTC.

As DNA, the CDR3 is TGCGCCAGCAGCCAAGATTTTCAACTAGCGGCTCTAGGGCAGTACTTC. This translates into CASSQDFQLAALGQYF. The chain links TRBV4-3 to TRBJ2-7; 8 bases are shared with TRBD2. CDR3 length equals 16 residues. V trimming: 0 bases; J trimming: 9 bases; junction bases outside the gene matches: 13. CDR1 LGHNA and CDR2 YSLEER come from the germline V gene.

This clonotype was detected many times. This rearrangement joins TRBV5-1 to TRBJ2-5; 9 bases match TRBD2. Germline-derived CDR1 and CDR2 are SGHRS and YFSETQ. The CDR3 spans 15 residues. J was trimmed by 0 bases and V by 4 bases; bases with no gene match: 4. The CDR3 spells CASSGLAGYQETQYF. For the CDR3, the DNA is TGCGCCAGCAGCGGTCTAGCGGGGTACCAAGAGACCCAGTACTTC. The variable domain in full, with the rest retrieved from reference TRBV5-1 and TRBJ2-5, is KAGVTQTPRYLIKTRGQQVTLSCSPISGHRSVSWYQQTPGQGLQFLFEYFSETQRNKGNFPGRFSGRQFSNSRSEMNVSTLELGDSALYLCASSGLAGYQETQYFGPGTRLLVL.

The sample holds many counts of this clonotype. This chain uses TRBV7-9 with TRBJ2-1; 12 bases are a match to TRBD2. V gave up 1 base and J gave up 3 bases; unmatched junction bases: 4. CDR3 size: 17 residues. From germline, CDR1 is SEHNR and CDR2 FQNEAQ (reference sequence). The CDR3 nucleotides read TGTGCCAGCAGCTTAGGGGGACTAGCGGGTGTCTACAATGAGCAGTTCTTC. Protein sequence: CASSLGGLAGVYNEQFF.

This clonotype was seen more than once but under ten times. This sequence joins TRBV5-6 and TRBJ1-4; TRBD1 agrees at 7 bases. Germline V gives CDR1 SGHDT, CDR2 YYEEEE. The CDR3 contains 14 residues. V lost 5 bases to trimming and J lost 7 bases; unmatched junction nucleotides: 8. The CDR3: CASSRQGSSEKLFF. The CDR3 region has the DNA TGTGCCAGCAGTCGACAGGGATCCTCTGAAAAACTGTTTTTT.

At least ten counts were recorded for this clonotype. This sequence joins TRBV10-3 and TRBJ2-7; no firm D call. The CDR3 covers 11 residues. Trimming removed 4 bases from V and 5 bases from J, with 6 bases in between. Germline-derived CDR1 and CDR2 are ENHRY and SYGVKD. In DNA form, the CDR3 reads TGTGCCATCAGTGTGGGGAACGAGCAGTACTTC. Translation gives CAISVGNEQYF.

This clonotype was counted a few times. This sequence joins TRBV11-3 and TRBJ2-4; D possibly corresponds to TRBD1 (6 bases). The CDR3 runs 14 residues. Germline CDR1 reads SGHNT; CDR2 reads YENEEA. V lost 5 bases and J lost 8, with 16 bases in between. The CDR3 region is CASSTRGNGDIQYF. CDR3 nucleotide sequence: TGTGCCAGCAGCACAAGGGGGAATGGGGACATTCAGTACTTC.

This chain uses TRBV4-1 with TRBJ2-2; 8 positions match TRBD1. With 0 bases clipped from V and 5 bases from J, the junction kept 5 bases outside the gene matches. The CDR3 is 16 residues long. Germline loops: CDR1 MGHRA, CDR2 YSYEKL. In nucleotides, the CDR3 is TGCGCCAGCAGCCAAGATGAGGACAGGGAAACCGGGGAGCTGTTTTTT. It codes for CASSQDEDRETGELFF.

This chain links TRBV15 with TRBJ2-5; D uncertain. The ends were cut back, 1 base at V and 7 bases at J, with 10 bases in the middle. Germline CDR1 LNHNV, CDR2 YYDKDF (reference sequence). The CDR3 loop spans 13 amino acids. The DNA for the CDR3 is TGTGCCACCAGCAGAGCTTCTCCGGGGACCCAGTACTTC. This codes for CATSRASPGTQYF.

The CDR3 region has the DNA TGTGCCAGCAGCCAAGATCGTGCGGGTGGGGAGACCCAGTACTTC. This encodes CASSQDRAGGETQYF. J is TRBJ2-5 and V is TRBV3-1, with D perhaps matching TRBD2 (5 bases). The CDR3 consists of 15 residues. With 0 bases removed from V and 5 bases from J, the gap between germline ends came to 13 bases. Per the germline V gene, CDR1 is LGHDT and CDR2 is YNNKEL (reference sequence).

J is TRBJ2-7 and V is TRBV30; the D is unclear. Germline loops: CDR1 GTSNPN, CDR2 SVGIG (reference sequence). The CDR3 runs 13 residues. The V gene lost 0 bases and the J gene lost 3 bases, with 9 bases spanning the gap. The CDR3 sequence is CAWSVISDYEQYF. CDR3 in DNA: TGTGCCTGGAGTGTAATCTCGGACTACGAGCAGTACTTC. Complete variable domain (other parts from reference TRBV30 and TRBJ2-7): SQTIHQWPATLVQPVGSPLSLECTVEGTSNPNLYWYRQAAGRGLQLLFYSVGIGQISSEVPQNLSASRPQDRQFILSSKKLLLSDSGFYLCAWSVISDYEQYFGPGTRLTVT.

Only a few counts were recorded for this clonotype. This chain links TRBV6-1 with TRBJ2-1; 14 bases are a match to TRBD2. This CDR3 comprises 17 residues. V was pared by 4 bases and J by 9 bases, with 11 bases of the junction left unmatched. Germline V gene data show CDR1 as MNHNS and CDR2 as SASEGT. CDR3 sequence: CASSAFGLAGGLGEQFF. CDR3 DNA: TGTGCCAGCAGTGCCTTCGGACTAGCGGGGGGTCTGGGTGAGCAGTTCTTC.

This clonotype was seen a few times. The J gene is TRBJ2-1, the V gene TRBV4-3, with TRBD2 identical over 12 bases. The CDR3 contains 17 residues. Germline lookup yields CDR1 LGHNA and CDR2 YSLEER. The junction had 7 bases not matched to a gene; V was cut back by 0 bases and J by 7 bases. The chain's CDR3 is CASSQERRLAGDNEQFF. The CDR3 nucleotides read TGCGCCAGCAGCCAAGAACGGAGACTAGCGGGAGATAATGAGCAGTTCTTC.